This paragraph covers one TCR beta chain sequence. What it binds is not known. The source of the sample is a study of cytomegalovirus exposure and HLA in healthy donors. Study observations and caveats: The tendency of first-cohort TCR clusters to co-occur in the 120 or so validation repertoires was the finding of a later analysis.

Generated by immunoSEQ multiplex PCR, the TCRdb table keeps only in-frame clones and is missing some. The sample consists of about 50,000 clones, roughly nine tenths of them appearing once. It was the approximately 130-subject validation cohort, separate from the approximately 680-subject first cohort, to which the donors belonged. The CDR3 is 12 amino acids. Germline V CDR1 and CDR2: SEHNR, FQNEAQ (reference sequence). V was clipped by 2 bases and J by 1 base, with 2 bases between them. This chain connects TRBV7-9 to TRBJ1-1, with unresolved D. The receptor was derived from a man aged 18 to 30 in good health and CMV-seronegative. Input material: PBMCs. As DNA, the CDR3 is TGTGCCAGCAGCTTACAGAACACTGAAGCTTTCTTT. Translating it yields CASSLQNTEAFF.